This T cell receptor beta chain was sequenced during a study of beta chain features in type 1 diabetes. Details on this clone: Its antigen remains unknown.

General observations from the study: Among all four CD4+ subsets, Type 1 diabetes patients had TCRB CDR3s that were moderately but significantly shorter.

Naive, central memory, regulatory and stem cell-like memory cells within the CD4+ compartment were sorted using CD45RO/CCR7/CD25/CD127/CD95/CD27. Expressed TCRB transcripts got sequenced, as all isolated RNA was reverse transcribed. Using immunoSEQ multiplex PCR, the repertoire was profiled, and TCRdb retains in-frame clones only, with some absent. The table has hundreds of thousands of clones, about an eighth seen once. This receptor was identified in a man aged 18 to 30 with type 1 diabetes. The specimen sequenced was naive CD4+ T cells from blood.

The CDR3 nucleotides are TGTGCCAGCAGCCAGGGGACAGCGGCCTACGAGCAGTACTTC. This encodes CASSQGTAAYEQYF. The rearrangement uses TRBV11-2 and TRBJ2-7, with TRBD1 matching 7 bases. V shed 5 bases and J 2 bases; nucleotides not matched to a gene: 6. The CDR3 covers 14 residues. The germline CDR1 and CDR2 sequences are SGHAT and FQNNGV. Supplemented by reference TRBV11-2 and TRBJ2-7, the full variable domain reads EAGVAQSPRYKIIEKRQSVAFWCNPISGHATLYWYQQILGQGPKLLIQFQNNGVVDDSQLPKDRFSAERLKGVDSTLKIQPAKLEDSAVYLCASSQGTAAYEQYFGPGTRLTVT.